This TCR beta chain was recovered during a study of CD8 T cells in ankylosing spondylitis (dated by TCRdb to about 2017). General notes on the study: To find TCR variants linked to disease, the study profiled T cell receptor beta repertoires in ankylosing spondylitis patients and healthy donors. The full study cohort comprised 20 to 25 ankylosing spondylitis patients and some 110 healthy donors. Peripheral blood was sampled, and synovial fluid was additionally collected from ankylosing spondylitis patients.

Sequenced using an Illumina HiSeq 2500. Quantitative 5'-RACE with molecular barcodes was the method used to prepare the TCR beta libraries. The study's processing was this. Disease-linked TCR variants were identified with a new computational method built on a probabilistic model of VDJ rearrangement. The public sequencing data were trimmed at Q25 with fastp and processed into clonotypes with MiXCR by TCRdb, which kept only in-frame beta chains. Each entry merges the rows of one CDR3 protein and shows their most common DNA and genes. TCRdb's processing, not the authors' own work, is the source of the V and J calls. This sample gives 700,000 or so distinct CDR3 sequences in total; around 19% of them show up just once. The top ten hold under 20% of the sample. From the cysteine up to the phenylalanine, the CDR3 has a length of 13 residues. The entry retains the CDR3 DNA only, 39 bases that are in frame from base 1. A distance of 10 bases separates the germline ends of V and J, which lose 5 bases and 2 bases respectively. The germline V gene provides CDR1 KGHSH and CDR2 LQKENI.

General findings and caveats noted by the study authors: A CD8+ phenotype was shown by the disease-linked clones, which were found at relatively low frequencies in peripheral blood. Some motif variants had previously been reported in the synovial fluid and blood of reactive arthritis patients, which suggests shared mechanisms of disease initiation. According to the report, matched synovial fluid samples from ankylosing spondylitis patients were significantly enriched for the disease-linked clones. Blood from ankylosing spondylitis patients appeared to be characterized by a TCR beta motif composed of about 8 highly homologous amino acid variants.

Worth noting for this clonotype: The antigen it binds to is not known. No per-base quality is available; no much larger clone lies one base away.

The rearrangement joined TRBV18 to TRBJ2-7, with no D gene named confidently. This receptor was identified in a male donor with ankylosing spondylitis. Sequences were obtained from blood, either unsorted or a sorted T cell fraction (not recorded which). The DNA sequence follows: TGTGCCAGCTCAAGTGAAAGCGCCTACGAGCAGTACTTC. Its protein reads: CASSSESAYEQYF.